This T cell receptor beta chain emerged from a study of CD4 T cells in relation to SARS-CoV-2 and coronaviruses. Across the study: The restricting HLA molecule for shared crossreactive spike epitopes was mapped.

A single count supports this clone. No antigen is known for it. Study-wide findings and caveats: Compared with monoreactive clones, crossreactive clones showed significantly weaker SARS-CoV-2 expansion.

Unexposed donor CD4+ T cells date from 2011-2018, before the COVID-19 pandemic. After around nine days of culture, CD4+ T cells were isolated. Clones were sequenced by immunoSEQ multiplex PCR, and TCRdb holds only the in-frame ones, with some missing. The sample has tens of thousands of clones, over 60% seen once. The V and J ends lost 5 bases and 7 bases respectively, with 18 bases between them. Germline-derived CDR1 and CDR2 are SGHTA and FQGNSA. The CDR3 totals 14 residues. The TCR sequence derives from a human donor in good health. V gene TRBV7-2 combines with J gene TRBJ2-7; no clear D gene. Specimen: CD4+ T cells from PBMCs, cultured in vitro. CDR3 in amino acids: CASSATRGTREQYF. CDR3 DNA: TGTGCCAGCAGCGCAACCCGAGGAACGAGGGAGCAGTACTTC.